The TCR beta chain described here comes from a study of blood T cell repertoires in COVID-19. Turning to the study itself: Whether acute or convalescent, the COVID-19 samples came from the United States, Italy and Spain.

Participants came from roughly 23 US areas, aged roughly 18 to 89 years. Contact with a PCR-confirmed or clinician-diagnosed COVID-19 case occurred within 2 weeks of entry. Per the study methods: Reference gene primers were amplified, and this amplification served to estimate nucleated cell counts. Repertoires were generated with immunoSEQ multiplex PCR, while TCRdb's copy carries only in-frame clones and drops some. V and J calls and clone size are given by that table; D and trimming were obtained from the DNA. The sample comprises roughly 230,000 clones, roughly 84% of which are singletons, and 5% to 8% rests with the top ten. Germline CDR1 is SGHTS and CDR2 is YDEGEE. With 8 bases removed from V and 3 bases from J, the gap between germline ends came to 11 bases. This CDR3 comprises 13 residues.

Sequencing was performed on PBMCs or T cells enriched from blood (not recorded which). The gene calls are TRBV5-8 and TRBJ1-4, with D possibly matching TRBD1 (5 bases). This clonotype was obtained from a woman aged 45-60 years who had been exposed to COVID-19. The CDR3 DNA reads as TGTGCCAGTTCAGGGCCTGCTAATGAAAAACTGTTTTTT. This encodes CASSGPANEKLFF.